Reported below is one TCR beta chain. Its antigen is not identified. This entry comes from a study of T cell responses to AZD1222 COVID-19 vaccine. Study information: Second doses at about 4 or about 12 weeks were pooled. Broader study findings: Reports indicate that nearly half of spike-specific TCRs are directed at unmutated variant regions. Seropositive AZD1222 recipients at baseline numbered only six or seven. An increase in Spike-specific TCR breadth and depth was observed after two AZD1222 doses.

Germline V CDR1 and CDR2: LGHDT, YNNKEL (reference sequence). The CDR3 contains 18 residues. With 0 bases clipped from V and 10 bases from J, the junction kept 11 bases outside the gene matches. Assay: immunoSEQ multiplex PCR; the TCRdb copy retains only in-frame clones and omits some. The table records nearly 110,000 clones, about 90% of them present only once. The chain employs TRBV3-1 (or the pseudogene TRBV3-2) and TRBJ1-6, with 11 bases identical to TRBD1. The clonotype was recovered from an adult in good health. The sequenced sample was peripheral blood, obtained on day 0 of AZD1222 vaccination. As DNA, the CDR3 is TGTGCCAGCAGCCAAGAGGGGATCCTAGGACAGGGGGCATCACCCCTCCACTTT. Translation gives CASSQEGILGQGASPLHF.